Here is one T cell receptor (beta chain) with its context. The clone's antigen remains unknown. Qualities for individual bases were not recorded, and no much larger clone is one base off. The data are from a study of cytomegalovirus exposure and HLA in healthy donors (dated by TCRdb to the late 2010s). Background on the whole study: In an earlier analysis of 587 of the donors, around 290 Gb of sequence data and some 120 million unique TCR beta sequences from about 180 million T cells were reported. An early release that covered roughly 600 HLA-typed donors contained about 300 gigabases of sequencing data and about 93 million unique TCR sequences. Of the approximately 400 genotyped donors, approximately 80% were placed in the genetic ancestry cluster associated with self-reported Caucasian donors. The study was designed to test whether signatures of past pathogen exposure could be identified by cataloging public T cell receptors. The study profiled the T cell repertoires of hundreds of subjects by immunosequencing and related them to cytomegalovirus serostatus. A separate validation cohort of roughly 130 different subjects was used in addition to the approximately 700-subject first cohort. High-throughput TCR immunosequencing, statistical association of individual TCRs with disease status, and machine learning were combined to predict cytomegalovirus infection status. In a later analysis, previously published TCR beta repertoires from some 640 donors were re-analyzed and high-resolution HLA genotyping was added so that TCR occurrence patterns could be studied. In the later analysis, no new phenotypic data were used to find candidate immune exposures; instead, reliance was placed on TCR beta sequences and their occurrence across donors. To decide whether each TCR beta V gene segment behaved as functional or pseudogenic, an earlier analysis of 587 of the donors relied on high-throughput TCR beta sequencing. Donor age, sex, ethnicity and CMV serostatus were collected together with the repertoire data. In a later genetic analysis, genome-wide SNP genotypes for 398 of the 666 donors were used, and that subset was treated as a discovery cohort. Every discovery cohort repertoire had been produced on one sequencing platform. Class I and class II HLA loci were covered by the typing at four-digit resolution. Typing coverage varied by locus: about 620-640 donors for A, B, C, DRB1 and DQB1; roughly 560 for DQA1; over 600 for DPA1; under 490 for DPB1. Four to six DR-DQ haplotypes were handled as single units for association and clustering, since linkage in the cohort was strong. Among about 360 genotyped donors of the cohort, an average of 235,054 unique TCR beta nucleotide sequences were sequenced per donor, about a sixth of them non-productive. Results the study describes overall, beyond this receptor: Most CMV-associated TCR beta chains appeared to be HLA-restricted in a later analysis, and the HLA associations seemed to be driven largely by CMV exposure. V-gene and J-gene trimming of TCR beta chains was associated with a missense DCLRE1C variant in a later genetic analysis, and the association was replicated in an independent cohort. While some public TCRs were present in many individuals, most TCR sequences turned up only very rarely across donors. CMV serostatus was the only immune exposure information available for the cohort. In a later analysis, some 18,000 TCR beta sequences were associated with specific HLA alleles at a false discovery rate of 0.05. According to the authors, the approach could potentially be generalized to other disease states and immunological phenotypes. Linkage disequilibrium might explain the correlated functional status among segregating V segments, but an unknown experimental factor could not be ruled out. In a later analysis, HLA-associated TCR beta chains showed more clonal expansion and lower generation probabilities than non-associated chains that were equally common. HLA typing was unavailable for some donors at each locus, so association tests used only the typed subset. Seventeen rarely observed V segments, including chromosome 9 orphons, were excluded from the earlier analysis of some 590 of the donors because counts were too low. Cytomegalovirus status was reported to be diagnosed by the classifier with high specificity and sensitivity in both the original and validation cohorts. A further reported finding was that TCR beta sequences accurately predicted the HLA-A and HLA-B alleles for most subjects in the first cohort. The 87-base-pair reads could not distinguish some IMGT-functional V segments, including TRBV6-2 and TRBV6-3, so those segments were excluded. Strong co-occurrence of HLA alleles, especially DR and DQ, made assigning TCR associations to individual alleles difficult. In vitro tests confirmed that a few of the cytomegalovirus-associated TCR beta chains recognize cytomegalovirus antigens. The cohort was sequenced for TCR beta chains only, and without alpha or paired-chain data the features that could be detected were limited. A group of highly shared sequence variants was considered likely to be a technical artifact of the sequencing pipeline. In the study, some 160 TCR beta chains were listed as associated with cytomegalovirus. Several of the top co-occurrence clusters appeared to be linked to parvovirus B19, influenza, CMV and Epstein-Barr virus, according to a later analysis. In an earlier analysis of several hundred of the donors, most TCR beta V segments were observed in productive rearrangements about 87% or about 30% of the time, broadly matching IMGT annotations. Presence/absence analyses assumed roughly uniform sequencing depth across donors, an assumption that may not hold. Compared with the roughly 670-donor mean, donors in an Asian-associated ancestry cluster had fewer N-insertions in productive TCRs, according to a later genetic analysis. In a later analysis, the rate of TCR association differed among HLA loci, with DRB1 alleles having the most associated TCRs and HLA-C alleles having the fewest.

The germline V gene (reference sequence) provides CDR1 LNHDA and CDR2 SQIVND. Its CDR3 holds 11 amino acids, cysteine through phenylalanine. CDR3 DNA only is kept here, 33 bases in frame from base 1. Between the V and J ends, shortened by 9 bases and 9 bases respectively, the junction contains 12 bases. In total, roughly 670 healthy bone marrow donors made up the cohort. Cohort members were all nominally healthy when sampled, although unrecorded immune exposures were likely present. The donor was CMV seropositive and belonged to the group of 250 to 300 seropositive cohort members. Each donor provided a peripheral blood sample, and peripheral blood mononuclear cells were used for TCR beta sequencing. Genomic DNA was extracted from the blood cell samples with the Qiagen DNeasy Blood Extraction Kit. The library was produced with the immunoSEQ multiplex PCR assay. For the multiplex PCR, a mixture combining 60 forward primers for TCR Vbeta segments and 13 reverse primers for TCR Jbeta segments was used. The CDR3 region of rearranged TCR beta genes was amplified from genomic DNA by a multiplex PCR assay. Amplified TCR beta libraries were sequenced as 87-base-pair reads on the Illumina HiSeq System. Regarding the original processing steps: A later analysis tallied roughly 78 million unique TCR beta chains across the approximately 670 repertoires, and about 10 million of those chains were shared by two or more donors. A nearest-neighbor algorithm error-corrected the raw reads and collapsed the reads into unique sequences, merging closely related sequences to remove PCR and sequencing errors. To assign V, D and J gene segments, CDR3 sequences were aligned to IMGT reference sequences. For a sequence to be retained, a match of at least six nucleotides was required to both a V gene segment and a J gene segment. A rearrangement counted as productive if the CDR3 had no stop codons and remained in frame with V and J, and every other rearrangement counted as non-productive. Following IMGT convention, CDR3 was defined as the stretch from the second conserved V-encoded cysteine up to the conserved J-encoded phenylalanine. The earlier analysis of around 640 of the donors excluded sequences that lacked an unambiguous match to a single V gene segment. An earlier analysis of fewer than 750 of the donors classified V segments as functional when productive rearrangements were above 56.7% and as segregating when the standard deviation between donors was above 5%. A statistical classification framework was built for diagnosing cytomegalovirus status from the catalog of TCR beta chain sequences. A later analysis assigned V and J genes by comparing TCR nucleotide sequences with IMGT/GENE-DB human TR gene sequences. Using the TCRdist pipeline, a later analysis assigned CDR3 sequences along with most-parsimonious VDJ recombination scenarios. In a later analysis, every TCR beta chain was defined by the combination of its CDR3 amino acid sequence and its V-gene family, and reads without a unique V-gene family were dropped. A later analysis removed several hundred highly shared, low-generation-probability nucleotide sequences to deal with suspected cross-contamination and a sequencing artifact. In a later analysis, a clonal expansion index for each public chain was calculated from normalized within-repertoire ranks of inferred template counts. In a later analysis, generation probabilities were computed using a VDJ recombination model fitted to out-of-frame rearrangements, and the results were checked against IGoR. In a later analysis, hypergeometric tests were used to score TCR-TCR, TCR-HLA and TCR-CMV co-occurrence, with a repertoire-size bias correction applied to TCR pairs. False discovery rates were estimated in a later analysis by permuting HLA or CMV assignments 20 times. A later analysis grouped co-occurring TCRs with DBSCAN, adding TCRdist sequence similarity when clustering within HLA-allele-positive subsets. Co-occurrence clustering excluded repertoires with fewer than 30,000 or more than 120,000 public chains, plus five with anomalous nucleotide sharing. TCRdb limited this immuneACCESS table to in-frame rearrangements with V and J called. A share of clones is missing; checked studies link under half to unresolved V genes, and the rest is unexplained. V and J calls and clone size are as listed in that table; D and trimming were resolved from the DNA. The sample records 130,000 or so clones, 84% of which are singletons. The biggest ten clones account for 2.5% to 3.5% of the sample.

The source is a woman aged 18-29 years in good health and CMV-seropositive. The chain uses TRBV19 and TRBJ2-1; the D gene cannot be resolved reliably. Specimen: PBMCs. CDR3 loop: CASILGGEQFF. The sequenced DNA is TGTGCCAGCATCCTCGGCGGTGAGCAGTTCTTC.